This TCR beta chain was observed in a study of blood T cell repertoires in COVID-19. The CDR3 has 15 residues. V shed 0 bases and J shed 5 bases, with 13 bases lying between them. The germline V gene encodes CDR1 LGHDT and CDR2 YNNKEL (reference sequence). Some clones are missing from TCRdb's copy, which holds only in-frame ones; the method was immunoSEQ multiplex PCR. The data contain 98,000 or so clones, around 81% of them singletons. Specimen: peripheral blood. The chain recombines TRBV3-1 (or the pseudogene TRBV3-2) with TRBJ1-1; maybe TRBD1 (5 bases). The sequence was collected from a woman aged 70-85 years with acute or convalescent COVID-19. This chain's CDR3 is CASSQERGFGTEAFF. The DNA of the CDR3 is TGTGCCAGCAGCCAAGAAAGGGGATTCGGTACTGAAGCTTTCTTT.